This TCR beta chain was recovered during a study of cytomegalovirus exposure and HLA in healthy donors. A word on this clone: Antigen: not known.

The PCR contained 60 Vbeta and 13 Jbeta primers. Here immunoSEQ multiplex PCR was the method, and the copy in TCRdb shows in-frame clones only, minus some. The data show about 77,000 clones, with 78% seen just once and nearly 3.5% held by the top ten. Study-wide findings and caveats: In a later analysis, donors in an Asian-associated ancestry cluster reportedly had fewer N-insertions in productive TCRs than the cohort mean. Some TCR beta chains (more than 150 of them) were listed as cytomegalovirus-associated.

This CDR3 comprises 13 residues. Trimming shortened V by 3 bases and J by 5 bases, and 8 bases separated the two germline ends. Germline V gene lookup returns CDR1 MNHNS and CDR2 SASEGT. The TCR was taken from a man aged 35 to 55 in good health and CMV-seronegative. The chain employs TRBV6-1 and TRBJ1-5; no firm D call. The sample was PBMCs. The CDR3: CASSDQAYQPQHF. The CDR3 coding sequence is TGTGCCAGCAGTGATCAAGCGTATCAGCCCCAGCATTTT.